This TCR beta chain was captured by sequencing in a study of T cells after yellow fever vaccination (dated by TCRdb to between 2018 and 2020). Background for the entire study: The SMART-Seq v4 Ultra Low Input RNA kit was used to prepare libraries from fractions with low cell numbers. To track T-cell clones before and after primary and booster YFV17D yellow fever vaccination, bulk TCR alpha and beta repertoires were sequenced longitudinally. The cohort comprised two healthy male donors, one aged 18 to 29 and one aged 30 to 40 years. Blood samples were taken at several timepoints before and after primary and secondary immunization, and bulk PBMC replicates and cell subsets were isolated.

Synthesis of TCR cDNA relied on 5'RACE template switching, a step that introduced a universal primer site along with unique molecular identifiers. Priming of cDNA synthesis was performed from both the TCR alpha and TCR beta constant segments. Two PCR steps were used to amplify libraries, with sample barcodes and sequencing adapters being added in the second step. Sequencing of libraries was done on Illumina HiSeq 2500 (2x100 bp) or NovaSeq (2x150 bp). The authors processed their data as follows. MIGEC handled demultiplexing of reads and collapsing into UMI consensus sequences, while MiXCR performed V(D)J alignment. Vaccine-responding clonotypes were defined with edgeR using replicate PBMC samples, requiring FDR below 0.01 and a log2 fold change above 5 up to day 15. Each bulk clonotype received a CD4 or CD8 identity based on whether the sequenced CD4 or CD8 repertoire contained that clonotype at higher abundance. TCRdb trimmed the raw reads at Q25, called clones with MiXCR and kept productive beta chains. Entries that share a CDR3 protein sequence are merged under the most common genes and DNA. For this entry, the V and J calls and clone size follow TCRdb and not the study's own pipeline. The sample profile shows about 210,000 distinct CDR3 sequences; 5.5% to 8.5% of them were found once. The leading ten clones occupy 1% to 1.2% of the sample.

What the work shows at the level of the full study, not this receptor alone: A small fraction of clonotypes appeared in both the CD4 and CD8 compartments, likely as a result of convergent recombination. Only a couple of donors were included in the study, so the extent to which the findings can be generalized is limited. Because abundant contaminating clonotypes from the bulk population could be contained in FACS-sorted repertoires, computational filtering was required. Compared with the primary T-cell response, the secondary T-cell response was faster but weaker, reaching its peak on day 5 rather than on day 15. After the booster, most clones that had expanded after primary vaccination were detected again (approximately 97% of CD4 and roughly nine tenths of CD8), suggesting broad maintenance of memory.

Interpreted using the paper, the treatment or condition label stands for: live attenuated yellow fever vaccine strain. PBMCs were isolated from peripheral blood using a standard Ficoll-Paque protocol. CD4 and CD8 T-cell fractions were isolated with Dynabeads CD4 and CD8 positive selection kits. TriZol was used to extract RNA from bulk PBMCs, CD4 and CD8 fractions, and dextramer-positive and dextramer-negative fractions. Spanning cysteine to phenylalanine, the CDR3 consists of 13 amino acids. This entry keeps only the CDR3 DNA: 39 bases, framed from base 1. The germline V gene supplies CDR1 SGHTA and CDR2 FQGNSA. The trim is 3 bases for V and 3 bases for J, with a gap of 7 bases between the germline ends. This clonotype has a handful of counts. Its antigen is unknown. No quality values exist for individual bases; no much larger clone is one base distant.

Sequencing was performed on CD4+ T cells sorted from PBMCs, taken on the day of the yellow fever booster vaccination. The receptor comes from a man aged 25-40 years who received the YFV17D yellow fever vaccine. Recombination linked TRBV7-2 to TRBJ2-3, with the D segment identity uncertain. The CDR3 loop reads CASSFVVTDTQYF. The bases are TGTGCCAGCAGCTTTGTAGTAACAGATACGCAGTATTTT.